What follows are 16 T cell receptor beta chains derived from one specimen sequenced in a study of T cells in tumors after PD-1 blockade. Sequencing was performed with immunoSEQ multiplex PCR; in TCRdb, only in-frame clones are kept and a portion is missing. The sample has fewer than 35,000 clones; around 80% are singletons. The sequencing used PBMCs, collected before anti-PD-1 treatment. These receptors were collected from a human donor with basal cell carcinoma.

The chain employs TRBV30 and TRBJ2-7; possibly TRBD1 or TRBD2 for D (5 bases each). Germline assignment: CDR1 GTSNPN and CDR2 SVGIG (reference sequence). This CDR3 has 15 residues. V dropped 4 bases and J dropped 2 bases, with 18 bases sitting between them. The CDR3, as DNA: TGTGCCTGGACTGAGGGACGGGGATTTGCCTACGAGCAGTACTTC. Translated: CAWTEGRGFAYEQYF.

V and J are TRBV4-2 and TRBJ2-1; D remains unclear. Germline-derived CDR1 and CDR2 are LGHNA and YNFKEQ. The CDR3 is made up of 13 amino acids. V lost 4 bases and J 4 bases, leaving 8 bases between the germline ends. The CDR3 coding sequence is TGTGCCAGCAGCCTCCACCTTTACAATGAGCAGTTCTTC. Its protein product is CASSLHLYNEQFF.

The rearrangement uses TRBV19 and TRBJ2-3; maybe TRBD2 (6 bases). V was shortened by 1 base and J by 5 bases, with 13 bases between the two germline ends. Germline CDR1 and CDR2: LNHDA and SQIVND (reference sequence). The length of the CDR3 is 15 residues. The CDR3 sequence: CASSIGRGWEDTQYF. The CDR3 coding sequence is TGTGCCAGTAGTATAGGTCGGGGGTGGGAAGATACGCAGTATTTT.

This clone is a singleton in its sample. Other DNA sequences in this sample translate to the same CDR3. CDR3 in amino acids: CASSLAGGGETQYF. Written as DNA, the CDR3 is TGTGCCAGCAGCTTAGCGGGAGGGGGCGAGACCCAGTACTTC. The V gene is TRBV7-2, the J gene TRBJ2-5; D may correspond to TRBD1 or TRBD2 (7 bases each). This CDR3 is built from 14 residues. Germline V CDR1 and CDR2: SGHTA, FQGNSA. Trimming cost V 0 bases and J 5 bases, with 10 bases left between them.

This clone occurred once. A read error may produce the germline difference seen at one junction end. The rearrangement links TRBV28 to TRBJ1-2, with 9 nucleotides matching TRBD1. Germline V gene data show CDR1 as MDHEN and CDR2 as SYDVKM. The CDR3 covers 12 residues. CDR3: CAAQGAGYGYTF. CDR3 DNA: TGCGCCGCACAGGGGGCCGGGTATGGCTACACCTTC.

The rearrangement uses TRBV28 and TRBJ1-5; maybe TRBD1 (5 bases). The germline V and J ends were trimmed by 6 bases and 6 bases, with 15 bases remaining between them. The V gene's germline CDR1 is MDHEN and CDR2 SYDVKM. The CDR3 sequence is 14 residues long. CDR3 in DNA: TGTGCCAGCAGCCCAAAAATAGGGGTTCAGCCCCAGCATTTT. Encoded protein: CASSPKIGVQPQHF.

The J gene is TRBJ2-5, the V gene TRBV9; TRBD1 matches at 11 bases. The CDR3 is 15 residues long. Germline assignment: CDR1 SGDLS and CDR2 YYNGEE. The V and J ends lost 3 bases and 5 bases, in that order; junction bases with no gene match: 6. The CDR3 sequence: CASSAGQGAWETQYF. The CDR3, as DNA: TGTGCCAGCAGCGCCGGACAGGGGGCTTGGGAGACCCAGTACTTC. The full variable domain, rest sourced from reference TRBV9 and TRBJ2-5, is DSGVTQTPKHLITATGQRVTLRCSPRSGDLSVYWYQQSLDQGLQFLIQYYNGEERAKGNILERFSAQQFPDLHSELNLSSLELGDSALYFCASSAGQGAWETQYFGPGTRLLVL.

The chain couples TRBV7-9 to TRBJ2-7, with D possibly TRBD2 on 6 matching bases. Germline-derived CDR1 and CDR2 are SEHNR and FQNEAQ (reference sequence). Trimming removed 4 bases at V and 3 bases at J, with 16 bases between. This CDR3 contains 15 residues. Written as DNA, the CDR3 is TGTGCCAGCAGCTCCCCCGGGGGAGTGAGCTACGAGCAGTACTTC. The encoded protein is CASSSPGGVSYEQYF.

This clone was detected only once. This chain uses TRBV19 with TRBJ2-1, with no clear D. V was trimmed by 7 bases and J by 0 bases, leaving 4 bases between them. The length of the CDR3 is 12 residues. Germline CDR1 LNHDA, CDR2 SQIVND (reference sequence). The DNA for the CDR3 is TGTGCCAGTACCAGCTCCTACAATGAGCAGTTCTTC. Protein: CASTSSYNEQFF.

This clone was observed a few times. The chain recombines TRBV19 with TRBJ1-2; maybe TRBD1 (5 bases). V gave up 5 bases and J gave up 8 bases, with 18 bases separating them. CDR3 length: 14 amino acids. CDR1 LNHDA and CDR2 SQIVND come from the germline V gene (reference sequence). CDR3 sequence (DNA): TGTGCCAGTAGTGGCCCAGGGCAGTGGGAGGGCTACACCTTC. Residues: CASSGPGQWEGYTF. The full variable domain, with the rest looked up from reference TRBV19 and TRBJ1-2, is DGGITQSPKYLFRKEGQNVTLSCEQNLNHDAMYWYRQDPGQGLRLIYYSQIVNDFQKGDIAEGYSVSREKKESFPLTVTSAQKNPTAFYLCASSGPGQWEGYTFGSGTRLTVV.

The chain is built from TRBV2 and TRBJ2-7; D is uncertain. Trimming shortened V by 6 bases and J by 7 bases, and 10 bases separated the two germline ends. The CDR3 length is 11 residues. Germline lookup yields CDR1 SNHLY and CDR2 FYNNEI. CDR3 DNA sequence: TGTGCCAGCAGCACCGGCCCGGAGCAGTACTTC. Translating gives CASSTGPEQYF.

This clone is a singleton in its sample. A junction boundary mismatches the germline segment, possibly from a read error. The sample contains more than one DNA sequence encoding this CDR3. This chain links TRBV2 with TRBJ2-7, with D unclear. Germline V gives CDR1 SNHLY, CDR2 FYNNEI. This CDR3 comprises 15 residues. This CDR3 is CASSRRHLNSYEQYF. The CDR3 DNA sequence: TGTGCTAGCAGTCGCAGACACCTCAACTCCTACGAGCAGTACTTC.

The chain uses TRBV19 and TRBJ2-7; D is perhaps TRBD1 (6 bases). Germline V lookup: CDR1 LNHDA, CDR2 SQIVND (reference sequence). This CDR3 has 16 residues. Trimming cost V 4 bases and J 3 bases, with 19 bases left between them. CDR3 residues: CASSTNPSGHLYEQYF. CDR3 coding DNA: TGTGCCAGTAGTACGAACCCCTCGGGACACCTCTACGAGCAGTACTTC.

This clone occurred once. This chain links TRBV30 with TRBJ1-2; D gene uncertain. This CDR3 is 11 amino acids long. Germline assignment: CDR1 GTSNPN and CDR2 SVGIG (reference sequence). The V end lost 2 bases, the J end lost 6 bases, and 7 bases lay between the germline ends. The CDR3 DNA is TGTGCCTGGAGTACGGGTAATGGCTACACCTTC. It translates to CAWSTGNGYTF.

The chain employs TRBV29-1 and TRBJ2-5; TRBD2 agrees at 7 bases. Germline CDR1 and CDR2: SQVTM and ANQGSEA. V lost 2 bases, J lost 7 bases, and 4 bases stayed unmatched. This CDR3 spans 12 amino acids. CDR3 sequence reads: CSVEWGGGTQYF. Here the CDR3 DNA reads TGCAGCGTTGAATGGGGGGGAGGGACCCAGTACTTC.

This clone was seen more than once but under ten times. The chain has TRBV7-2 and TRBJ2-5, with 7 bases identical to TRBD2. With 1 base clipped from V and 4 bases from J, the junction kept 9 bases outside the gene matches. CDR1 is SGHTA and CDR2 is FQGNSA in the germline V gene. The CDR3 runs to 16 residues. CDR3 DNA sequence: TGTGCCAGCAGCTTAGAGGGTTGGCGGGAGCGAGAGACCCAGTACTTC. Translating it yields CASSLEGWRERETQYF.